Below, 7 T cell receptor beta chains from the same sample are listed, as sequenced in a study of metastatic and nonmetastatic thyroid tumors. Through MiXCR, TCRdb re-clonotyped the PCR reads. Among 4,300 or so clones listed, around a third were seen once. Not a single patient had been given any form of treatment at any point before undergoing thyroid surgery. Material for sequencing was adjacent normal tissue. The source is a male donor with papillary thyroid cancer or a benign thyroid nodule (not recorded which). Some clones in this sample may be carry-over from other donors' samples.

This chain joins TRBV5-1 and TRBJ2-6; TRBD1 is a possible D gene (6 bases). This CDR3 contains 16 residues. Between the trimmed V and J ends, which lost 0 bases and 4 bases, there was a span of 11 bases. The germline CDR1 and CDR2 sequences are SGHRS and YFSETQ. CDR3 bases: TGCGCCAGCAGCTTGGGACAGGAGGCGGGGGCCAACGTCCTGACTTTC. This encodes CASSLGQEAGANVLTF.

This clone was seen a few times. The V gene is TRBV2, the J gene TRBJ2-7, with 10 bases identical to TRBD2. This CDR3 is 14 amino acids long. The V gene's germline CDR1 is SNHLY and CDR2 FYNNEI. Trimming removed 4 bases from V and 3 bases from J; junction bases left unmatched: 3. CDR3 coding DNA: TGTGCCAGCAGTGGGGTAGCGGGAGGCTACGAGCAGTACTTC. Translating gives CASSGVAGGYEQYF.

This clone ranks as large. The chain is built from TRBV5-1 and TRBJ2-7, with D perhaps matching TRBD2 (6 bases). Deletions cut 3 bases from V and 0 bases from J, with 10 bases between. The CDR3 has 14 residues. CDR1 is SGHRS, CDR2 YFSETQ, per germline. CDR3 nucleotide sequence: TGCGCCAGCAGCTGGACTACCCTCTCCTACGAGCAGTACTTC. It encodes CASSWTTLSYEQYF.

This clone was seen a handful of times. The chain recombines TRBV7-9 with TRBJ2-7, with no clear D. The CDR3 is 12 residues long. From germline, CDR1 is SEHNR and CDR2 FQNEAQ (reference sequence). The V end was cut by 1 base, the J end by 7 bases, with 8 bases between. This CDR3 reads CASSLGGGEQYF. CDR3 sequence (DNA): TGTGCCAGCAGCTTAGGAGGTGGAGAGCAGTACTTC.

This sequence joins TRBV9 and TRBJ2-1, with TRBD2 matching over 14 bases. Trimming cost V 3 bases and J 6 bases; bases outside gene matches: 8. The CDR3 is 17 amino acids. Germline CDR1 SGDLS, CDR2 YYNGEE. The CDR3 is CASSGGPGLAGANEQFF. The DNA of the CDR3 is TGTGCCAGCAGCGGGGGGCCGGGACTAGCGGGAGCCAATGAGCAGTTCTTC.

This sequence joins TRBV27 and TRBJ1-2; D is perhaps TRBD1 (5 bases). Germline V gene data show CDR1 as MNHEY and CDR2 as SMNVEV (reference sequence). There are 11 residues in the CDR3. The germline V and J ends were trimmed by 8 bases and 7 bases, with 11 bases remaining between them. The CDR3 reads CASWGGGGYTF. The CDR3 DNA reads TGTGCCAGCTGGGGGGGAGGTGGCTACACCTTC.

This sequence joins TRBV7-2 and TRBJ2-1; maybe TRBD2 (6 bases). Trimming took off 4 bases at V and 10 bases at J, with 14 bases between the two ends. Germline V gene data show CDR1 as SGHTA and CDR2 as FQGNSA. The CDR3 totals 13 residues. The CDR3 region is CASSSGLAKEQFF. DNA of the CDR3: TGTGCCAGCAGCTCGGGACTGGCCAAAGAGCAGTTCTTC.